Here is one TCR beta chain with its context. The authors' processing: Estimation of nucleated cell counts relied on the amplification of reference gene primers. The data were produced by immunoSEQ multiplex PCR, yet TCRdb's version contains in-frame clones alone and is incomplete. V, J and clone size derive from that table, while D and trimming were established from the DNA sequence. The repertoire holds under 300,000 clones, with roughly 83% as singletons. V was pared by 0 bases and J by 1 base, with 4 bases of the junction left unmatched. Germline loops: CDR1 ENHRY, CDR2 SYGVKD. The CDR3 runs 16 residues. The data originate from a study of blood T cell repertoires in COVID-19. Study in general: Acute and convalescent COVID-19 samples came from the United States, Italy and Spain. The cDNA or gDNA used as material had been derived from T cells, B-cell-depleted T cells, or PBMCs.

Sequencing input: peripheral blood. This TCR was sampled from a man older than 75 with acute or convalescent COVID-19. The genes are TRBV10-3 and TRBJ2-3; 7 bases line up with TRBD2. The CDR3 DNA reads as TGTGCCATCAGTGAGTCCTTGGCGGGGGGCACAGATACGCAGTATTTT. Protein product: CAISESLAGGTDTQYF.